This TCR beta chain was documented in a study of shared clonotypes between healthy human individuals. V was shortened by 0 bases and J by 0 bases, with 9 bases between the two germline ends. CDR3 length: 15 amino acids. Germline V gene lookup returns CDR1 SGHRS and CDR2 YFSETQ. With regard to this clone: Its cognate antigen is unknown.

Repertoires were generated with immunoSEQ multiplex PCR, while TCRdb's copy carries only in-frame clones and drops some. The repertoire holds millions of clones, roughly 96% seen once, with 0.13% in the top ten. Study-level points and caveats: Researchers sampled only blood; tissue repertoires likely differ.

The receptor's source is a man aged 18 to 30 in good health. The specimen was naive CD4+ T cells sorted from blood. Subset described: CD45RA+ positively selected. The J gene is TRBJ1-2, the V gene TRBV5-1; no firm D call. The CDR3 coding sequence is TGCGCCAGCAGCTTGGAAGGTGTGTCTAACTATGGCTACACCTTC. This gives the protein CASSLEGVSNYGYTF.